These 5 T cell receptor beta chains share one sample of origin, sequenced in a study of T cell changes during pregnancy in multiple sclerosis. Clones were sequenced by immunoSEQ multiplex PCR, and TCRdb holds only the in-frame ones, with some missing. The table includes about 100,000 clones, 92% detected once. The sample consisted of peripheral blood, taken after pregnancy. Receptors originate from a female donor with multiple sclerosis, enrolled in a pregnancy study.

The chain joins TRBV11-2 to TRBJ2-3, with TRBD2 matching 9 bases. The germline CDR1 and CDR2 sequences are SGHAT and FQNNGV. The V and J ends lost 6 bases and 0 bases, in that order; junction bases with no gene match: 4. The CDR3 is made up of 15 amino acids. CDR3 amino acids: CASSSSGTSTDTQYF. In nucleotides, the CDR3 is TGTGCCAGCAGTTCTAGCGGGACTAGCACAGATACGCAGTATTTT.

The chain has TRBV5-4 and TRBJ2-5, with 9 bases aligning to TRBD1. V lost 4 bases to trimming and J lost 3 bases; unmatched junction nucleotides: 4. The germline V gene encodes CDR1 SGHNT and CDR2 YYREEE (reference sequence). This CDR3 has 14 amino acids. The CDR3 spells CASSRDRVKETQYF. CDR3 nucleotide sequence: TGTGCCAGCAGCCGGGACAGGGTAAAAGAGACCCAGTACTTC.

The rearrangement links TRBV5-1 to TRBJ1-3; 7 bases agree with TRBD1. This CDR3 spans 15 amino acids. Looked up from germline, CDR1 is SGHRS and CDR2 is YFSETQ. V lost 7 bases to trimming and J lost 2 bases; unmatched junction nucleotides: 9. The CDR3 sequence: CASLLKQGAGNTIYF. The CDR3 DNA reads TGCGCCAGCCTTCTCAAGCAGGGGGCTGGAAACACCATATATTTT.

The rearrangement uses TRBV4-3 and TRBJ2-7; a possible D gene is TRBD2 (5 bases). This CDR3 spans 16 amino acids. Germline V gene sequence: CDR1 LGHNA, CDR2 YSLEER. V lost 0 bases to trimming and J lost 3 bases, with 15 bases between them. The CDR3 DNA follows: TGCGCCAGCAGCCAAGATCGCGGGCCGGGGATCTACGAGCAGTACTTC. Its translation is CASSQDRGPGIYEQYF.

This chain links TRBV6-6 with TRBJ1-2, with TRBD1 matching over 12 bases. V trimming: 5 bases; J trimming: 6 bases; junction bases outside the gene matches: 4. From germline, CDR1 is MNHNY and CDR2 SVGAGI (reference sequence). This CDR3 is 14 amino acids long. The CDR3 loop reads CASSRDRGRDGYTF. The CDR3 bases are TGTGCCAGCAGTAGGGACAGGGGGCGCGATGGCTACACCTTC.